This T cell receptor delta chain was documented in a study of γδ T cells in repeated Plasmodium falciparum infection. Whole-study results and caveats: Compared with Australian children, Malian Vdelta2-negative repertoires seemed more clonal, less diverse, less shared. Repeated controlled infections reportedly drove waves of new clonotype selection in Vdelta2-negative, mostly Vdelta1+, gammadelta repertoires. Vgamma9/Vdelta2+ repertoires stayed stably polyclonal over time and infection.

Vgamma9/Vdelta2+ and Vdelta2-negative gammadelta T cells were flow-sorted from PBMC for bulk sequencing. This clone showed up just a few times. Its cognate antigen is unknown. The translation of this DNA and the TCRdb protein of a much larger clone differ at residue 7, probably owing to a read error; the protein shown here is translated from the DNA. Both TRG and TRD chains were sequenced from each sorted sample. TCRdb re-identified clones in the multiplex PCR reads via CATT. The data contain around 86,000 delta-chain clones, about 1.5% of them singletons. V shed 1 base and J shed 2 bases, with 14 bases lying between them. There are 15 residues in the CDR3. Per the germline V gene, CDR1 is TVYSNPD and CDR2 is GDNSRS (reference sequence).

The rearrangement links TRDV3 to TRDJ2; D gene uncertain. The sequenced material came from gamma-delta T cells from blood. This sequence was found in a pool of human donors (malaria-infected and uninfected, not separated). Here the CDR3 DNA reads TGTGCCTTTACATTTCCCAACTCGTTGACAGCACAACTCTTCTTT. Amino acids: CAFTFPNSLTAQLFF.